This is a list of T cell receptor beta chains from one sample in a study of long-term antiretroviral therapy in people with HIV. Data came from immunoSEQ multiplex PCR; TCRdb stores just in-frame clones and leaves some out. The table includes tens of thousands of clones, 90% to 95% detected once. The material sequenced was unsorted PBMCs, taken roughly 7.1 years after starting antiretroviral therapy. The receptors derive from a man aged 45-65 years with HIV. The CDR3 runs from the conserved cysteine through the conserved F or W. D genes are given only for firm matches. For some rows the clone size is stated as once, few or many, or as a class when expanded; others skip it.

D: TRBD2
J: TRBJ2-3
size: .
V: TRBV30
CDR3: CAWAHTGTSGSDTQYF
DNA: TGTGCCTGGGCCCACACCGGGACTAGCGGTTCAGATACGCAGTATTTT

D: .
J: TRBJ1-6
size: once
V: TRBV7-6
CDR3: CASSLAAGPLNSPLHF
DNA: TGTGCCAGCAGCTTAGCCGCAGGGCCTCTCAATTCACCCCTCCACTTT

D: TRBD1
J: TRBJ1-5
size: .
V: TRBV28
CDR3: CASSFRDRGGQPQHF
DNA: TGTGCCAGCAGCTTCCGGGACAGGGGCGGGCAGCCCCAGCATTTT

D: TRBD1
J: TRBJ1-2
size: .
V: TRBV6-1
CDR3: CASSEFQGGGYTF
DNA: TGTGCCAGCAGTGAATTCCAGGGGGGAGGCTACACCTTC

D: .
J: TRBJ2-7
size: .
V: TRBV5-1
CDR3: CASSFEGPVEQYF
DNA: TGCGCCAGCAGCTTTGAGGGCCCCGTCGAGCAGTACTTC

D: .
J: TRBJ2-7
size: .
V: TRBV19
CDR3: CASMRPPGEQYF
DNA: TGTGCCAGTATGCGGCCGCCGGGGGAGCAGTACTTC

D: TRBD1
J: TRBJ2-1
size: .
V: TRBV7-7
CDR3: CASSVGQGWDEQFF
DNA: TGTGCCAGCAGCGTAGGACAGGGGTGGGATGAGCAGTTCTTC

D: .
J: TRBJ1-1
size: .
V: TRBV15
CDR3: CATSRSSQGHMNTEAFF
DNA: TGTGCCACCAGCAGATCCTCCCAGGGGCACATGAACACTGAAGCTTTCTTT

D: .
J: TRBJ2-3
size: .
V: TRBV9
CDR3: CASSVRDQSTDTQYF
DNA: TGTGCCAGCAGCGTCAGGGATCAAAGCACAGATACGCAGTATTTT

D: .
J: TRBJ1-5
size: .
V: TRBV7-8
CDR3: CASSSDTGQPQHF
DNA: TGTGCCAGCAGCTCCGATACCGGTCAGCCCCAGCATTTT

D: TRBD1
J: TRBJ1-1
size: .
V: TRBV10-2
CDR3: CASSVRGRENEAFF
DNA: TGCGCCAGCAGTGTCAGGGGGCGCGAGAATGAAGCTTTCTTT

D: TRBD2
J: TRBJ2-3
size: once
V: TRBV2
CDR3: CASTRLAGGTDTQYF
DNA: TGTGCCAGCACCCGGCTAGCGGGGGGCACAGATACGCAGTATTTT

D: .
J: TRBJ1-2
size: .
V: TRBV7-9
CDR3: CASTPFGFDYGYTF
DNA: TGTGCCAGCACCCCCTTTGGGTTTGACTATGGCTACACCTTC

D: .
J: TRBJ1-4
size: .
V: TRBV25-1
CDR3: CASSGASGINEKLFF
DNA: TGTGCCAGCAGTGGGGCCTCCGGGATTAATGAAAAACTGTTTTTT

D: .
J: TRBJ2-2
size: .
V: TRBV9
CDR3: CASSVTGNTGELFF
DNA: TGTGCCAGCAGCGTGACAGGGAACACCGGGGAGCTGTTTTTT

D: .
J: TRBJ2-3
size: .
V: TRBV27
CDR3: CASSGAVTDTQYF
DNA: TGTGCCAGCAGCGGGGCCGTCACAGATACGCAGTATTTT

D: TRBD2
J: TRBJ2-2
size: .
V: TRBV19
CDR3: CASSMRELAGGTGELFF
DNA: TGTGCCAGTAGTATGCGGGAGTTAGCGGGGGGCACCGGGGAGCTGTTTTTT

D: .
J: TRBJ2-5
size: .
V: TRBV13
CDR3: CASSPLQRETQYF
DNA: TGTGCCAGCAGCCCATTACAGAGGGAGACCCAGTACTTC

D: .
J: TRBJ2-5
size: .
V: TRBV29-1
CDR3: CSVSTGTQYF
DNA: TGCAGCGTTTCGACTGGAACCCAGTACTTC

D: TRBD2
J: TRBJ2-3
size: .
V: TRBV6-5
CDR3: CASSYYLAADTQYF
DNA: TGTGCCAGCAGTTATTACCTAGCGGCAGATACGCAGTATTTT

D: TRBD1
J: TRBJ1-1
size: .
V: TRBV7-6
CDR3: CASSVRTGAPTEAFF
DNA: TGTGCCAGCAGCGTAAGGACAGGGGCCCCCACTGAAGCTTTCTTT

D: .
J: TRBJ1-1
size: .
V: TRBV19
CDR3: CASSIALSTEAFF
DNA: TGTGCCAGTAGTATCGCGTTGAGCACTGAAGCTTTCTTT

D: .
J: TRBJ1-1
size: .
V: TRBV29-1
CDR3: CSVLRQANTEAFF
DNA: TGCAGCGTTCTCCGACAGGCGAACACTGAAGCTTTCTTT

D: TRBD1
J: TRBJ2-7
size: .
V: TRBV10-3
CDR3: CAIRGTGEQYF
DNA: TGTGCCATCAGGGGGACAGGCGAGCAGTACTTC

D: TRBD1
J: TRBJ2-2
size: once
V: TRBV6-5
CDR3: CATRTGSGTGELFF
DNA: TGTGCCACGCGGACAGGTTCGGGCACCGGGGAGCTGTTTTTT

D: .
J: TRBJ1-1
size: .
V: TRBV6-4
CDR3: CASSDSSRATEAFF
DNA: TGTGCCAGCAGTGACTCGAGCAGGGCCACTGAAGCTTTCTTT

D: TRBD1
J: TRBJ2-6
size: once
V: TRBV14
CDR3: CASSQVGTAISGANVLTF
DNA: TGTGCCAGCAGCCAAGTCGGGACAGCGATCTCTGGGGCCAACGTCCTGACTTTC

D: TRBD1
J: TRBJ2-1
size: .
V: TRBV7-2
CDR3: CASSWDRRTYNEQFF
DNA: TGTGCCAGCAGCTGGGACAGGAGGACCTACAATGAGCAGTTCTTC

D: .
J: TRBJ1-2
size: once
V: TRBV6-4
CDR3: CASRDRYGYTF
DNA: TGTGCCAGCAGGGACCGCTATGGCTACACCTTC

D: .
J: TRBJ2-2
size: .
V: TRBV9
CDR3: CASSDRVPGELFF
DNA: TGTGCCAGCAGCGACAGGGTCCCCGGGGAGCTGTTTTTT

D: TRBD2
J: TRBJ2-1
size: once
V: TRBV11-2
CDR3: CASSLRFLAGDYNEQFF
DNA: TGTGCCAGCAGCTTACGATTCCTAGCGGGGGATTACAATGAGCAGTTCTTC

D: TRBD2
J: TRBJ2-2
size: .
V: TRBV5-8
CDR3: CASRVGRGTGELFF
DNA: TGTGCCAGCCGTGTAGGGAGGGGTACCGGGGAGCTGTTTTTT

D: TRBD1
J: TRBJ1-5
size: .
V: TRBV7-4
CDR3: CASSYYPQGAYQPQHF
DNA: TGTGCCAGCAGCTACTATCCACAGGGGGCCTATCAGCCCCAGCATTTT

D: .
J: TRBJ2-3
size: .
V: TRBV7-3
CDR3: CASSWEGGHTDTQYF
DNA: TGTGCCAGCAGCTGGGAGGGGGGGCACACAGATACGCAGTATTTT

D: .
J: TRBJ1-4
size: .
V: TRBV29-1
CDR3: CSVEEEGSRKLFF
DNA: TGCAGCGTTGAAGAGGAGGGCAGTCGGAAACTGTTTTTT

D: TRBD1
J: TRBJ1-5
size: .
V: TRBV5-6
CDR3: CASSLGDRGFYNQPQHF
DNA: TGTGCCAGCAGCTTGGGGGACAGGGGATTTTACAATCAGCCCCAGCATTTT

D: TRBD1
J: TRBJ2-7
size: few
V: TRBV6-1
CDR3: CASGTGVSYEQYF
DNA: TGTGCCAGTGGGACAGGGGTTTCCTACGAGCAGTACTTC

D: .
J: TRBJ2-3
size: .
V: TRBV12-2
CDR3: CASRLEIGLGQYYTQYF
DNA: TGTGCAAGTCGCTTAGAGATTGGCTTGGGACAGTATTATACGCAGTATTTT

D: .
J: TRBJ2-5
size: .
V: TRBV18
CDR3: CASSLDQQETQYF
DNA: TGTGCCAGCTCCTTAGACCAGCAAGAGACCCAGTACTTC

D: .
J: TRBJ2-1
size: .
V: TRBV4-1
CDR3: CASSQDDGTTNNEQFF
DNA: TGCGCCAGCAGCCAAGACGACGGGACCACCAACAATGAGCAGTTCTTC

D: .
J: TRBJ2-4
size: once
V: TRBV5-1
CDR3: CASSRPEKNIQYF
DNA: TGCGCCAGCAGTAGGCCAGAAAAAAACATTCAGTACTTC